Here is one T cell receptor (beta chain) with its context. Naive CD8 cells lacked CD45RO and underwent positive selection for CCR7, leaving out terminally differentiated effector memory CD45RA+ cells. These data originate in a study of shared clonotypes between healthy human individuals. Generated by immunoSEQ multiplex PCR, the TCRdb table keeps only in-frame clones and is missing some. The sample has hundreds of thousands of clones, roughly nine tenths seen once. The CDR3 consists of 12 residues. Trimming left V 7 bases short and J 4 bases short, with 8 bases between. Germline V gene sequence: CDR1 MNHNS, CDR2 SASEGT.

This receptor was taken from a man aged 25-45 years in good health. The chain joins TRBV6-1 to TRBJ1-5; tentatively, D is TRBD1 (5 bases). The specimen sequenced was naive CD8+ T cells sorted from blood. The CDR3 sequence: CASTDKNQPQHF. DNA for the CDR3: TGTGCCAGCACGGACAAAAATCAGCCCCAGCATTTT.